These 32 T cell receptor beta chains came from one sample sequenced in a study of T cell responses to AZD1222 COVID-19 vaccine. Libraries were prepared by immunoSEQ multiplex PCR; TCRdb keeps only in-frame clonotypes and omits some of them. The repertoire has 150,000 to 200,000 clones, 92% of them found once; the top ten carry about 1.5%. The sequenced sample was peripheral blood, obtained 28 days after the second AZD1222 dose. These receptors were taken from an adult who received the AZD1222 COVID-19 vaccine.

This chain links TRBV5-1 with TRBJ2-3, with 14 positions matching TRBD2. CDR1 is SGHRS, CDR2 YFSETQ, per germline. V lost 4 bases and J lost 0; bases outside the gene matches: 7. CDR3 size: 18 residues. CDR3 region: CASSIPTSGGASTDTQYF. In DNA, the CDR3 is TGCGCCAGCAGCATCCCGACTAGCGGGGGGGCTAGCACAGATACGCAGTATTTT.

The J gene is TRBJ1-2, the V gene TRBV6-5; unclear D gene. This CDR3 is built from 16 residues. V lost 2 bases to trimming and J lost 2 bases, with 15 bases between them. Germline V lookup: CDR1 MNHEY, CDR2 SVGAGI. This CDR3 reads CASSYLPSTVNYGYTF. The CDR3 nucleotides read TGTGCCAGCAGTTACCTCCCCTCTACTGTGAACTATGGCTACACCTTC.

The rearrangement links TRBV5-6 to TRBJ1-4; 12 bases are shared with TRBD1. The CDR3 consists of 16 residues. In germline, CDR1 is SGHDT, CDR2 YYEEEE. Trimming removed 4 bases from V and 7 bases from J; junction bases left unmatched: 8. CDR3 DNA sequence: TGTGCCAGCAGCCCCGGGACAGGGGGCAGGGGTGAAAAACTGTTTTTT. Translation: CASSPGTGGRGEKLFF.

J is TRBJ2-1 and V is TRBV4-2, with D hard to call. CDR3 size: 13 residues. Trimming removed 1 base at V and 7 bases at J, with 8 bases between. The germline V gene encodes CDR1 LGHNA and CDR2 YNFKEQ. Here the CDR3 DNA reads TGTGCCAGCAGCCAAGGTTATCAGAATGAGCAGTTCTTC. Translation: CASSQGYQNEQFF.

The CDR3 spells CASSVAPGSQETQYF. The CDR3 nucleotides read TGTGCCAGCAGCGTAGCCCCGGGGAGCCAAGAGACCCAGTACTTC. The V and J genes are TRBV9 and TRBJ2-5; a possible D gene is TRBD2 (5 bases). Germline CDR1 SGDLS, CDR2 YYNGEE. The V end lost 0 bases, the J end lost 1 base, and 10 bases lay between the germline ends. This CDR3 is 15 amino acids long.

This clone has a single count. CDR3 in DNA: TGCAGTGCTAGTGCCGCCCATGAGCAGTTCTTC. This sequence encodes CSASAAHEQFF. The chain has TRBV20-1 and TRBJ2-1; no clear D gene. The V end was cut by 3 bases, the J end by 8 bases, with 8 bases between. CDR1 is DFQATT and CDR2 is SNEGSKA in the germline V gene (reference sequence). The length of the CDR3 is 11 residues.

The CDR3 DNA follows: TGTGCCAGTAGTCCAGGACAGGGAGGTCAGCCCCAGCATTTT. This codes for CASSPGQGGQPQHF. The genes are TRBV19 and TRBJ1-5, with 8 nucleotides matching TRBD1. There are 14 residues in the CDR3. Germline CDR1 reads LNHDA; CDR2 reads SQIVND (reference sequence). The J segment lost 6 bases and the V segment lost 5 bases, leaving 6 bases of the junction unmatched.

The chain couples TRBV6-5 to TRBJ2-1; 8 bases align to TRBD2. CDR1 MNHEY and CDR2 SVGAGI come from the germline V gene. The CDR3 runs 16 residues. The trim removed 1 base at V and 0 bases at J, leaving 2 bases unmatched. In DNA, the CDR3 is TGTGCCAGCAGTTACTTAGCGGGGAGCTCCTACAATGAGCAGTTCTTC. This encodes CASSYLAGSSYNEQFF.

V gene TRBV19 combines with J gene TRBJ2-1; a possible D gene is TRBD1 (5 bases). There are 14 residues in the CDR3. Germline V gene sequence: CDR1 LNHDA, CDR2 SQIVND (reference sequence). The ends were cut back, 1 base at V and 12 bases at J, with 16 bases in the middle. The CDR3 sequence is CASSIGQGTVGQFF. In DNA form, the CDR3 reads TGTGCCAGTAGTATAGGGCAGGGTACAGTAGGGCAGTTCTTC. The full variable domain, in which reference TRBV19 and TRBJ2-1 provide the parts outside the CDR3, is DGGITQSPKYLFRKEGQNVTLSCEQNLNHDAMYWYRQDPGQGLRLIYYSQIVNDFQKGDIAEGYSVSREKKESFPLTVTSAQKNPTAFYLCASSIGQGTVGQFFGPGTRLTVL.

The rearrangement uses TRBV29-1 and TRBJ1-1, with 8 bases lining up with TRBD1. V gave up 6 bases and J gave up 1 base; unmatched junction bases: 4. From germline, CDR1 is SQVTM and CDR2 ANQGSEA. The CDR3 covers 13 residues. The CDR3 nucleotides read TGCAGCGTCTGGACAGGGCGGAACACTGAAGCTTTCTTT. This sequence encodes CSVWTGRNTEAFF.

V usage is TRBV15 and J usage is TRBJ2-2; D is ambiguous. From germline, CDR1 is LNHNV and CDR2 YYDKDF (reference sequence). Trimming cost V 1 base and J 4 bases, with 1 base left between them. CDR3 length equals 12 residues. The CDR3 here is CATSRATGELFF. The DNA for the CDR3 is TGTGCCACCAGCAGAGCCACCGGGGAGCTGTTTTTT.

The CDR3 nucleotides read TGTGCCAGCAGTTTTCCGTTTACGGGGACCAACACTGAAGCTTTCTTT. Its protein product is CASSFPFTGTNTEAFF. The chain employs TRBV28 and TRBJ1-1; the D gene is possibly TRBD1 (5 bases). The CDR3 runs to 16 residues. Germline CDR1 reads MDHEN; CDR2 reads SYDVKM. V was shortened by 3 bases and J by 2 bases, with 16 bases between the two germline ends. Complete variable domain (other parts from reference TRBV28 and TRBJ1-1): DVKVTQSSRYLVKRTGEKVFLECVQDMDHENMFWYRQDPGLGLRLIYFSYDVKMKEKGDIPEGYSVSREKKERFSLILESASTNQTSMYLCASSFPFTGTNTEAFFGQGTRLTVV.

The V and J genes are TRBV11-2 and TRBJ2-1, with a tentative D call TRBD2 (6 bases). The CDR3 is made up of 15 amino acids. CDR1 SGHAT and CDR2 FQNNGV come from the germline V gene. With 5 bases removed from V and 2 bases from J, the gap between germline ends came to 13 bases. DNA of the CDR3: TGTGCCAGCAGCCTAGCGCCACGGACCTACAATGAGCAGTTCTTC. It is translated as CASSLAPRTYNEQFF. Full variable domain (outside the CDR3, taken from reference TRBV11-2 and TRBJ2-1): EAGVAQSPRYKIIEKRQSVAFWCNPISGHATLYWYQQILGQGPKLLIQFQNNGVVDDSQLPKDRFSAERLKGVDSTLKIQPAKLEDSAVYLCASSLAPRTYNEQFFGPGTRLTVL.

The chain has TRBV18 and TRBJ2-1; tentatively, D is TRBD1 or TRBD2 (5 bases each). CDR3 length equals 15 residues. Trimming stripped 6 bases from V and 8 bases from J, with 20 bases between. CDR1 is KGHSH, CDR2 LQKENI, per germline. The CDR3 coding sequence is TGTGCCAGCTCGCCTCCGGGACGGAGACTGGATGAGCAGTTCTTC. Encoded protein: CASSPPGRRLDEQFF. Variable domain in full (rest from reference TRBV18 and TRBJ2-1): NAGVMQNPRHLVRRRGQEARLRCSPMKGHSHVYWYRQLPEEGLKFMVYLQKENIIDESGMPKERFSAEFPKEGPSILRIQQVVRGDSAAYFCASSPPGRRLDEQFFGPGTRLTVL.

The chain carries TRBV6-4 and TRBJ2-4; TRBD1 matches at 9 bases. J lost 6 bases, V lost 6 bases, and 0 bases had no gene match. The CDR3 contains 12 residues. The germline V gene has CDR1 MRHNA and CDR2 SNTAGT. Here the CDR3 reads CASRGQGNIQYF. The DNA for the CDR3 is TGTGCCAGCAGGGGACAGGGAAACATTCAGTACTTC.

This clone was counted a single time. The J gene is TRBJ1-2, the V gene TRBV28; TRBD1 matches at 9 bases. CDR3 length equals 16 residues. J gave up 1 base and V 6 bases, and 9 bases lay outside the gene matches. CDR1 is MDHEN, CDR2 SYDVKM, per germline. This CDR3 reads CASRPPRGQGNYGYTF. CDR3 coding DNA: TGTGCCAGCAGACCCCCAAGGGGACAGGGTAACTATGGCTACACCTTC.

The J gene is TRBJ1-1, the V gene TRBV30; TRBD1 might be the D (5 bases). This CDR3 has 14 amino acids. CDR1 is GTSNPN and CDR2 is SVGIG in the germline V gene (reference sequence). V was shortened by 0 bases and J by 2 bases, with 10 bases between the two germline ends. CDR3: CAWSVPGVNTEAFF. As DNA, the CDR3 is TGTGCCTGGAGTGTACCGGGGGTCAACACTGAAGCTTTCTTT. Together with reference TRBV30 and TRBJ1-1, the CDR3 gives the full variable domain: SQTIHQWPATLVQPVGSPLSLECTVEGTSNPNLYWYRQAAGRGLQLLFYSVGIGQISSEVPQNLSASRPQDRQFILSSKKLLLSDSGFYLCAWSVPGVNTEAFFGQGTRLTVV.

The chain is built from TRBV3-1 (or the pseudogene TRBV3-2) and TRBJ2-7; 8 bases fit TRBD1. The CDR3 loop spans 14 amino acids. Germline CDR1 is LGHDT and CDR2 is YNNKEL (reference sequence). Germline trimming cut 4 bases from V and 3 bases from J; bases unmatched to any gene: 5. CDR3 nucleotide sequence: TGTGCCAGCAGCCCGACAGGGGTCGGCTACGAGCAGTACTTC. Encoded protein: CASSPTGVGYEQYF.

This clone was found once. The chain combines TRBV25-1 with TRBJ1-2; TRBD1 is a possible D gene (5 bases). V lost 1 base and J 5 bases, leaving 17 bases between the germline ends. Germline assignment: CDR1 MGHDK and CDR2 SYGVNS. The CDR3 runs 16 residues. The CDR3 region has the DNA TGTGCCAGCAGTGAATTCATCTCCGGGGGAGCGTATGGCTACACCTTC. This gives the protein CASSEFISGGAYGYTF.

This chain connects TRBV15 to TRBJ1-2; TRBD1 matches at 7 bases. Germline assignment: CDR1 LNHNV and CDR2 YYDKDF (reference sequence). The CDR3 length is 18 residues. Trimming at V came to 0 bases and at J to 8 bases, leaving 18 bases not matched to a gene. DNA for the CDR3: TGTGCCACCAGCAGAGATCTGGGCAGGGGGGCGACCCAGAGAGGCTACACCTTC. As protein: CATSRDLGRGATQRGYTF.

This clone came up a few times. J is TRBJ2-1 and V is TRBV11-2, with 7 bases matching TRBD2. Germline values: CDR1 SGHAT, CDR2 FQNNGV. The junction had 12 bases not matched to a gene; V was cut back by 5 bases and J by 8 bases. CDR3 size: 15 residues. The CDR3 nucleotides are TGTGCCAGCAGCCCGGGACTATCCCCCGGGGATGAGCAGTTCTTC. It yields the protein CASSPGLSPGDEQFF.

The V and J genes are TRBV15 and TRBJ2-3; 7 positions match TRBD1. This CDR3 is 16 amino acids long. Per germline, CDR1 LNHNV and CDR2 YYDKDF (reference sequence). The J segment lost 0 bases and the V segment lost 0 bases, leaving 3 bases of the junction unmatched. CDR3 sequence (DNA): TGTGCCACCAGCAGAGACAGGACAGGCAGCACAGATACGCAGTATTTT. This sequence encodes CATSRDRTGSTDTQYF.

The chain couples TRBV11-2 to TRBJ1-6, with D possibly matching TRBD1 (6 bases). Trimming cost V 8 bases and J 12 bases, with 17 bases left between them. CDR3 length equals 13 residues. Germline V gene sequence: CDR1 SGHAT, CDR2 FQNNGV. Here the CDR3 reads CASHRGGSGPLHF. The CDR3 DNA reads TGTGCCAGCCACCGGGGGGGCAGCGGACCCCTCCACTTT.

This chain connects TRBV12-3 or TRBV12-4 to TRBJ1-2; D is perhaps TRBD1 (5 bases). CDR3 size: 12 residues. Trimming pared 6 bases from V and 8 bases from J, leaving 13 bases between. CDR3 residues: CASRAGGRGYTF. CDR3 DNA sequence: TGTGCCAGCAGGGCCGGGGGTAGGGGCTACACCTTC.

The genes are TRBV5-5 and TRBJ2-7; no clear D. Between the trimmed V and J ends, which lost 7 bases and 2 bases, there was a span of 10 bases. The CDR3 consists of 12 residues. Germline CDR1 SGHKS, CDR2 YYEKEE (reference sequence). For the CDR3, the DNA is TGTGCCAGCGGGTACTCACCCTACGAGCAGTACTTC. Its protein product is CASGYSPYEQYF.

The CDR3 DNA is TGCGCCAGCAGCTTGGACCAGGGTTGGCACGACGAGCAGTACTTC. This sequence encodes CASSLDQGWHDEQYF. The chain has TRBV5-1 and TRBJ2-7; a weak D match, TRBD1 (5 bases). Between the trimmed V and J ends, which lost 0 bases and 5 bases, there was a span of 15 bases. Per the germline V gene, CDR1 is SGHRS and CDR2 is YFSETQ. There are 15 residues in the CDR3.

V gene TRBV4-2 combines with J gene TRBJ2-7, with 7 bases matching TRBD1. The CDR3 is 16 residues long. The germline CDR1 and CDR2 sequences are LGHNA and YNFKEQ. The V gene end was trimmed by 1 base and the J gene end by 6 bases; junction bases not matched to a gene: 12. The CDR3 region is CASSQVVGGPRGEQYF. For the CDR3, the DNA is TGTGCCAGCAGCCAAGTGGTAGGGGGCCCTCGGGGCGAGCAGTACTTC.

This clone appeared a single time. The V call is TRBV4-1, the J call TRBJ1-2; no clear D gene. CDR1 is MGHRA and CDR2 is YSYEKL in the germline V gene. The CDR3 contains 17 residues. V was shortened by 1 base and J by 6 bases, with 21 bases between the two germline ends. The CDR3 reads CASSQALGSPLRDGYTF. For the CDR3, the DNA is TGCGCCAGCAGCCAAGCTCTTGGAAGTCCTCTTAGGGATGGCTACACCTTC.

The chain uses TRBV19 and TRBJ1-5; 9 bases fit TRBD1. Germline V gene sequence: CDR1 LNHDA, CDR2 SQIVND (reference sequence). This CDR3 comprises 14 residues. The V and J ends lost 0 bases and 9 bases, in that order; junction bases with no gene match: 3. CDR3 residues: CASSIDGDRAPQHF. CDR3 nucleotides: TGTGCCAGTAGTATAGATGGGGACAGGGCGCCCCAGCATTTT.

The DNA of the CDR3 is TGTGCCAGCACCTTTGGGGGATACACTGAAGCTTTCTTT. It translates to CASTFGGYTEAFF. The rearrangement links TRBV3-1 (or the pseudogene TRBV3-2) to TRBJ1-1; D is possibly TRBD1 (5 bases). CDR3 length: 13 amino acids. Trimming pared 7 bases from V and 3 bases from J, leaving 12 bases between. Germline V gene lookup returns CDR1 LGHDT and CDR2 YNNKEL (reference sequence).

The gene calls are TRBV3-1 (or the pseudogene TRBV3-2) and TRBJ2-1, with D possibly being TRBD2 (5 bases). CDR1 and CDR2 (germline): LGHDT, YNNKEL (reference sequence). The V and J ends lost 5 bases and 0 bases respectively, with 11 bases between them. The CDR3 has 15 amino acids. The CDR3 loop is CASSDLGSSYNEQFF. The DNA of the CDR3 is TGTGCCAGCAGCGACTTGGGGAGCTCCTACAATGAGCAGTTCTTC.

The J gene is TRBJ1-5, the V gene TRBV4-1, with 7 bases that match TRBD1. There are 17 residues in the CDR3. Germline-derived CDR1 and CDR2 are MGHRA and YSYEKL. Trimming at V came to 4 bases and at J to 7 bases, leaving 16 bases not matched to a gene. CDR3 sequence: CASSPGGTGRFGQPQHF. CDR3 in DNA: TGCGCCAGCAGCCCAGGGGGAACAGGGAGGTTTGGGCAGCCCCAGCATTTT.